The rows below give T cell receptor beta chains drawn from one sample of a study of T cell responses to AZD1222 COVID-19 vaccine. Generated by immunoSEQ multiplex PCR, the TCRdb table keeps only in-frame clones and is missing some. The sample shows some 150,000 clones, less than 90% of them seen only once. The source material was peripheral blood, sampled on day 0 of AZD1222 vaccination. The origin of the receptors is an adult in good health. Both conserved end residues are part of each CDR3. The order of the fields is D gene, J gene, V gene, clone size, CDR3 protein, CDR3 DNA. D genes are given only for firm matches. Only part of the rows carry a size: once, few, many, or a class if the clone is expanded.

- | TRBJ2-5 | TRBV7-8 | - | CASSLTERIQETQYF | TGTGCCAGCAGCTTAACAGAGAGAATCCAAGAGACCCAGTACTTC
- | TRBJ2-5 | TRBV3-1/TRBV3-2 | - | CASSQDLKTQYF | TGTGCCAGCAGCCAAGATCTAAAGACCCAGTACTTC
TRBD1 | TRBJ1-6 | TRBV3-1/TRBV3-2 | - | CASNRGGRSNSPLHF | TGTGCCAGCAACCGAGGGGGCCGCTCCAATTCACCCCTCCACTTT
- | TRBJ2-7 | TRBV18 | - | CASSPTGSYEQYF | TGTGCCAGCTCACCAACCGGGTCCTACGAGCAGTACTTC
- | TRBJ2-2 | TRBV7-9 | - | CASSTGTKNTGELFF | TGTGCCAGCAGCACCGGGACAAAGAACACCGGGGAGCTGTTTTTT
- | TRBJ2-7 | TRBV21-1 | - | CASTIAGPTHYEQYF | TGTGCCAGCACCATAGCGGGGCCGACCCACTACGAGCAGTACTTC
- | TRBJ1-1 | TRBV12-3/TRBV12-4 | - | CASGTGPNTEAFF | TGTGCCAGTGGGACGGGCCCTAACACTGAAGCTTTCTTT
- | TRBJ1-5 | TRBV4-3 | - | CASSQVIDGSQPQHF | TGCGCCAGCAGCCAAGTTATCGACGGCAGCCAGCCCCAGCATTTT
- | TRBJ2-5 | TRBV12-3/TRBV12-4 | once | CASSLIETQYF | TGTGCCAGCAGTTTGATTGAGACCCAGTACTTC
TRBD2 | TRBJ2-1 | TRBV6-4 | - | CASSDSRGLEYHEQFF | TGTGCCAGCAGTGACTCGAGGGGACTAGAGTACCATGAGCAGTTCTTC
TRBD2 | TRBJ2-1 | TRBV27 | - | CASSLSYSGAAYNEQFF | TGTGCCAGCAGTTTATCGTATAGCGGGGCCGCTTACAATGAGCAGTTCTTC
TRBD2 | TRBJ2-2 | TRBV7-2 | - | CATWGGGELFF | TGTGCCACCTGGGGGGGCGGGGAGCTGTTTTTT
- | TRBJ1-6 | TRBV5-5 | few | CASSLASGISSYNSPLHF | TGTGCCAGCAGCTTGGCCAGCGGAATTAGCTCCTATAATTCACCCCTCCACTTT
- | TRBJ1-5 | TRBV15 | - | CATSRAAQGRRNQPQHF | TGTGCCACCAGCAGGGCTGCACAGGGCCGCCGCAATCAGCCCCAGCATTTT
- | TRBJ2-7 | TRBV20-1 | - | CSAITGYEQYF | TGCAGTGCTATCACAGGGTACGAGCAGTACTTC
- | TRBJ1-5 | TRBV9 | - | CASSGTGNSNQPQHF | TGTGCCAGCAGCGGGACCGGAAATAGCAATCAGCCCCAGCATTTT
TRBD2 | TRBJ2-1 | TRBV11-2 | - | CASSSGLDSIEQFF | TGTGCCAGCAGCTCCGGACTAGATTCCATTGAGCAGTTCTTC
- | TRBJ2-2 | TRBV19 | - | CASSLGRGRTNTGELFF | TGTGCCAGTAGTCTTGGTAGGGGACGAACGAACACCGGGGAGCTGTTTTTT
- | TRBJ1-4 | TRBV9 | - | CASSVGEGGLEKLFF | TGTGCCAGCAGCGTAGGGGAGGGGGGCTTGGAAAAACTGTTTTTT
- | TRBJ1-4 | TRBV19 | - | CASSPGGGTNEKLFF | TGTGCCAGTAGTCCCGGCGGGGGAACTAATGAAAAACTGTTTTTT
- | TRBJ1-5 | TRBV11-2 | - | CASSLMGHNQPQHF | TGTGCCAGCAGCTTAATGGGGCACAATCAGCCCCAGCATTTT
TRBD2 | TRBJ2-7 | TRBV7-2 | - | CASSYSGGPGGLEQYF | TGTGCCAGCAGTTATAGCGGGGGCCCGGGGGGACTCGAGCAGTACTTC
TRBD1 | TRBJ1-1 | TRBV18 | - | CASSTGQGRTEAFF | TGTGCCAGCTCAACCGGACAGGGGAGGACTGAAGCTTTCTTT
TRBD1 | TRBJ2-1 | TRBV10-3 | - | CAIKTGVKEDEQFF | TGTGCCATCAAAACAGGGGTCAAAGAGGATGAGCAGTTCTTC